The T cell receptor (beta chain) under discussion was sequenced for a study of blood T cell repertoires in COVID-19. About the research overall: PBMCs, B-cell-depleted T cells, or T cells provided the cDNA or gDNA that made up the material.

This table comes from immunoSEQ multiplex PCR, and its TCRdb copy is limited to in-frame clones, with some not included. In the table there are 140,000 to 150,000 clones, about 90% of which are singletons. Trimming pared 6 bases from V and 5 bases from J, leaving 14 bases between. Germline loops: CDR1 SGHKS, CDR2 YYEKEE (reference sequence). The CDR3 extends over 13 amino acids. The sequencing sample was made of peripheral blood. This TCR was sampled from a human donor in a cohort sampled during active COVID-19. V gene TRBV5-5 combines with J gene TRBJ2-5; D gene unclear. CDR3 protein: CASIPLFGETQYF. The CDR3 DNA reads TGTGCCAGCATCCCCTTGTTTGGCGAGACCCAGTACTTC.